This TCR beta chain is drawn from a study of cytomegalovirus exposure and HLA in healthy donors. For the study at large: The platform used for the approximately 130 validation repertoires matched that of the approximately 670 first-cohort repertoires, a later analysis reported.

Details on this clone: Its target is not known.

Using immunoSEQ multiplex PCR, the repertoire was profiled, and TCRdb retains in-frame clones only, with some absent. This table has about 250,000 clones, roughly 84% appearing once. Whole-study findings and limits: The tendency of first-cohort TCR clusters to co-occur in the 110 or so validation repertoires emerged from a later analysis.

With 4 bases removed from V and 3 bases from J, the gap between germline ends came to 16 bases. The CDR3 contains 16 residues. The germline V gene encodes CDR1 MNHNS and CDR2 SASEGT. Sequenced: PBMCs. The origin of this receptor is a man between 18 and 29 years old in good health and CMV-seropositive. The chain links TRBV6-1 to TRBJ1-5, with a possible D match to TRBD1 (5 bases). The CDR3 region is CASSVEGRGDNQPQHF. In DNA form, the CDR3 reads TGTGCCAGCAGTGTAGAGGGGCGAGGGGACAATCAGCCCCAGCATTTT.